The clone carrying this T cell receptor beta chain was seen many times. Its antigen is unknown. The lymph nodes were axillary draining lymph nodes from breast cancer patients. The sample is drawn from a study of breast tumors, draining lymph nodes, adjacent tissues. General study findings and limits: Compared with lymph nodes, tumors were less diverse; compared with nontumor tissue, more. The lymph node origin of tumor T cells was framed as consistent with a hypothesis, not demonstrated.

TCRdb reprocessed the multiplex PCR reads with MiXCR, giving one entry per CDR3 protein. This sample has around 250,000 distinct CDR3 sequences, with under 40% found just once. The CDR3 loop spans 14 amino acids. V dropped 4 bases and J dropped 5; count of bases not matched to a gene: 2. Germline CDR1 and CDR2: MGHDK and SYGVNS. The receptor comes from a female donor with breast cancer. Some clones in this sample may be carry-over from other donors' samples. The gene calls are TRBV25-1 and TRBJ2-1; TRBD2 agrees at 10 bases. Sequences were obtained from axillary lymph node tissue. The CDR3 DNA sequence: TGTGCCAGCAGTGCTAGCGGGAGTAACAATGAGCAGTTCTTC. This encodes CASSASGSNNEQFF.